The 6 T cell receptor beta chains below were found in one sample sequenced in a study of T-cell reconstitution after alpha-beta-depleted transplantation in children. TCRbeta library preparation incorporated unique molecular identifiers. One entry per CDR3 protein results from TCRdb running MiXCR on the PCR reads. Here the sample spans approximately 340,000 distinct CDR3 sequences, 10% being singletons. This specimen consisted of PBMCs from the stem cell graft donor, obtained from the stem cell graft. Receptors originate from a human donor who donated a stem cell graft to a child with acute lymphoblastic leukemia.

The CDR3 nucleotides are TGTGCCAGCAGTTTTTTGGGGGTGGAGGACATTCAGTACTTC. Its protein product is CASSFLGVEDIQYF. The gene calls are TRBV12-3 or TRBV12-4 and TRBJ2-4; D might be TRBD1 or TRBD2, each matching 5 bases. V gave up 3 bases and J gave up 8 bases, with 14 bases separating them. This CDR3 has 14 residues.

This rearrangement joins TRBV7-9 to TRBJ2-1; TRBD2 agrees at 10 bases. Unmatched junction bases numbered 4, after V lost 1 base and J lost 4 bases. The germline V gene encodes CDR1 SEHNR and CDR2 FQNEAQ (reference sequence). The CDR3 totals 16 residues. CDR3 amino acids: CASSLVGTSEYNEQFF. In DNA, the CDR3 is TGTGCCAGCAGCTTAGTCGGGACTAGCGAATACAATGAGCAGTTCTTC.

A few counts support this clonotype. The V gene is TRBV12-3 or TRBV12-4, the J gene TRBJ2-1; TRBD1 agrees at 7 bases. The CDR3 totals 16 residues. V was clipped by 3 bases and J by 4 bases; unmatched bases: 9. The CDR3 reads CASSFLHGQAYNEQFF. CDR3 coding DNA: TGTGCCAGCAGTTTTCTCCACGGACAGGCTTACAATGAGCAGTTCTTC.

This rearrangement joins TRBV20-1 to TRBJ2-4, with a tentative D call TRBD2 (6 bases). This CDR3 comprises 13 residues. Looked up from germline, CDR1 is DFQATT and CDR2 is SNEGSKA (reference sequence). The V and J ends lost 6 bases and 1 base respectively, with 10 bases between them. This CDR3 reads CSARGGAKNIQYF. The CDR3 nucleotides read TGCAGTGCCCGTGGGGGGGCCAAAAACATTCAGTACTTC.

This clonotype was recorded many times. V and J are TRBV12-3 or TRBV12-4 and TRBJ1-4; D is uncertain. Trimming shortened V by 0 bases and J by 6 bases, and 5 bases separated the two germline ends. The CDR3 has 13 amino acids. The CDR3 spells CASSLALDEKLFF. CDR3 coding DNA: TGTGCCAGCAGTTTAGCGCTGGATGAAAAACTGTTTTTT.

This clonotype occurred a few times. The chain has TRBV29-1 and TRBJ2-7; no clear D gene. Between the trimmed V and J ends, which lost 1 base and 0 bases, there was a span of 1 base. Germline V gene data show CDR1 as SQVTM and CDR2 as ANQGSEA. CDR3 size: 11 residues. This CDR3 reads CSVEVSYEQYF. CDR3 DNA: TGCAGCGTTGAAGTCTCCTACGAGCAGTACTTC.